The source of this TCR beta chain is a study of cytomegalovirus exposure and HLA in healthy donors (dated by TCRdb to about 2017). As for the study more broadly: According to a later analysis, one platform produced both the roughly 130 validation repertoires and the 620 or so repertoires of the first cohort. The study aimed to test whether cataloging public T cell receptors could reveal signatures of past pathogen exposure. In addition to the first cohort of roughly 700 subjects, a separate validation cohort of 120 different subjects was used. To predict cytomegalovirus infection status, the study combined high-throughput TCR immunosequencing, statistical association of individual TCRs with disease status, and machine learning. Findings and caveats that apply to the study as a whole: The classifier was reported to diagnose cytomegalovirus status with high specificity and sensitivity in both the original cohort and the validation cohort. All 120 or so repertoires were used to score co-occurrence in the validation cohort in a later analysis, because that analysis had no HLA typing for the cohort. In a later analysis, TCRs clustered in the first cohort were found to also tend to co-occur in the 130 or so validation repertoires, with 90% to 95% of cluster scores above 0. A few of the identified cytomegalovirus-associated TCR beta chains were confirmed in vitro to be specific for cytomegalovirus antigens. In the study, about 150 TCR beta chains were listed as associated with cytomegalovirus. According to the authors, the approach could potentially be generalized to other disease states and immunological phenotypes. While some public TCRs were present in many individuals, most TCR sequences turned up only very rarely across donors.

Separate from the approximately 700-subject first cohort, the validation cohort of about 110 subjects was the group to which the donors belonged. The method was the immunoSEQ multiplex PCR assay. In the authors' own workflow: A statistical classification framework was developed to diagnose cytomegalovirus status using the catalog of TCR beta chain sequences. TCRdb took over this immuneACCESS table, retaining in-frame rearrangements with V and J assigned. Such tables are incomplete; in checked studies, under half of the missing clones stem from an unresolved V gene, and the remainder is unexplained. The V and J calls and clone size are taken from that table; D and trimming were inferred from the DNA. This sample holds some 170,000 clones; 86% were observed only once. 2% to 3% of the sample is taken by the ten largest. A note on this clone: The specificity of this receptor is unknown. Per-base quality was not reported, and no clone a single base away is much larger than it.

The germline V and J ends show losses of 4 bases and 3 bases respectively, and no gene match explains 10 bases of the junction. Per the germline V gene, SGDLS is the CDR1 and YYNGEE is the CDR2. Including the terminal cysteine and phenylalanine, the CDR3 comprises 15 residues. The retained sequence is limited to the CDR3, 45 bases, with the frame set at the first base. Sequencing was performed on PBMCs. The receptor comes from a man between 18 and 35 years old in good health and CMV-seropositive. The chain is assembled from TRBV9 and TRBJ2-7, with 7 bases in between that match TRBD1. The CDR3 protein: CASSYTGDSYYEQYF. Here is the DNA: TGTGCCAGCAGCTATACTGGGGACAGTTACTACGAGCAGTACTTC.